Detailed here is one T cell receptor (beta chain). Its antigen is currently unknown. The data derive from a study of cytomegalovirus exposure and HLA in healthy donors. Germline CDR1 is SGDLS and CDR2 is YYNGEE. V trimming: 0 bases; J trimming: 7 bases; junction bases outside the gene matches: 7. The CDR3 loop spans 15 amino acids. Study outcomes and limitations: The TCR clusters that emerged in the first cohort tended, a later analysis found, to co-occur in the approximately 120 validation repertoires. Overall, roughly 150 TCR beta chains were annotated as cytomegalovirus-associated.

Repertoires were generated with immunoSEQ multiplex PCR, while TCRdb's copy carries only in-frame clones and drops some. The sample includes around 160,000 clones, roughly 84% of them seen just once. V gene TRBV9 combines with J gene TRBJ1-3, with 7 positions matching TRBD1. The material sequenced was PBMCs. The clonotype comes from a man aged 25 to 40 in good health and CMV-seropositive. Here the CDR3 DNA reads TGTGCCAGCAGCGTAGGTCCAGGGGGTTCCAACACCATATATTTT. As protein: CASSVGPGGSNTIYF.